This section outlines one T cell receptor beta chain sequence together with its context. Its antigen is still unknown. No quality values exist for individual bases; no much larger clone is one base distant. Using the deep immunoSEQ assay, TCR CDR3 regions were amplified from genomic DNA by multiplex PCR. Extracted genomic DNA from each cell subset was distributed evenly across all wells of several immunoSEQ 96-well plates, and each plate was treated as a replicate. For sorted subsets, each replicate PCR was loaded with 200 ng genomic DNA, equivalent to 30,000 or so T cell genomes. Purified libraries were measured with a Qubit 3.0 fluorometer, size-checked on a Bioanalyzer 2100, and measured again with the KAPA Library Quantification kit. Every immunoSEQ 96-well plate was sequenced on a dedicated single-read 150-cycle Illumina NextSeq 550 flow cell. The study's processing was this. Because the immunoSEQ output held only junctional sequences and lacked quality scores, the filtering could not match the filtering applied to full-length reads. Sequences were annotated with PyIR, a Python wrapper for IgBLAST v1.9, using IMGT germline references to assign V/J genes and CDR3. Reads with weak V/J assignments (E-value above 1e-6), missing CDR3, stop codons, out-of-frame junctions, or ambiguous translated residues were removed. V3J clonotypes were defined by identical inferred V gene, J gene, and CDR3 amino acid sequence. Percentage overlap between repertoires was calculated by dividing the number of shared unique clonotypes by the size of the smaller repertoire. Repertoire richness was assessed with RTK rarefaction, the Chao1 estimator, and Recon v2.1 estimates of unobserved clonotypes. OLGA was used to compute generation probabilities for all TCRbeta clonotypes that the gDNA method yielded from a handful of donors. TCRdb re-hosts the immuneACCESS table, in-frame sequences only. Its copies lack some clones; in the studies checked, an unresolved V gene accounts for under half of them, and the cause for the rest is not known. V and J calls and clone size follow that table, whereas D and trimming were derived from the DNA. This sample has 700,000 to 950,000 clones in its table, and 90% to 97% of those were observed once. Of the sample, about 0.21% falls within the top ten clones.

The CDR3 runs 12 residues from the cysteine to the phenylalanine. CDR3 DNA only is kept here, 36 bases in frame from base 1. Looking up the germline V gene (reference sequence) yields CDR1 SEHNR and CDR2 FQNEAQ. V is pared back by 0 bases and J by 11 bases, with 11 bases lying between the germline termini. The entry originates in a study of shared clonotypes between healthy human individuals (dated by TCRdb to about 2020). Background for the entire study: The cohort comprised two women and three men aged 18 to 49 years. Per donor, three plates each were used for CD4 naive and CD4 memory, two for CD8 naive, and one for CD8 memory. The study deeply sequenced blood TCR repertoires of about 5 healthy adults to estimate repertoire size and the extent of clonotype sharing between individuals. To increase sequencing depth and limit assay-specific biases, TCR repertoire library preparation and sequencing were carried out by different laboratories using diverse techniques. Per donor, leukapheresis produced somewhere between about 0.8 and 9 billion PBMCs.

CD8 naive samples were CD45RO-negative cells positively selected for CCR7, giving a CD45RA+CCR7+ population that excluded TemRA cells. The donors were healthy, HIV-negative adults with no recently reported acute infections or vaccinations. All donors were Caucasian adults living in Nashville, Tennessee, USA. Blood was obtained by leukapheresis, after which PBMCs were separated by Ficoll-Histopaque density gradient centrifugation and cryopreserved in liquid nitrogen vapor phase. Purity and quantity of every magnetically sorted T cell population were checked by analytical flow cytometry. Genomic DNA was isolated from every sorted fraction and measured by UV absorbance on a Nanodrop 2000c. General findings and caveats noted by the study authors: Compared with non-shared clonotypes, clonotypes shared by all four sorted-subset donors had higher generation probabilities. Naive subsets generally had larger estimated clonotype richness than memory subsets did. Based on pairwise subsampling, the degree of clonotype sharing among donors was expected to be affected by sequencing depth. Even with the large sequencing depth, rarefaction of the sorted-subset datasets indicated that sequencing was incomplete. When a few donors were compared, the shared fraction of clonotypes was about 5.4% for naive CD4, 3% to 4% for naive CD8, about 2.5% for memory CD4, and 0.4% for memory CD8. Because the study included only a small number of donors, the genetic and exposure-history diversity represented was limited. Sampling was restricted to blood, and TCR repertoires in tissue are likely to differ from TCR repertoires in blood.

The rearranged segments are TRBV7-9 and TRBJ2-7; tentative D gene TRBD1, with 5 bases matching. Specimen: naive CD8+ T cells sorted from blood. The cell subset or site label here, explained by the study, means: CD45RA+CCR7+. This clonotype was obtained from a man younger than 45 in good health. CDR3 loop: CASSLASGSKYF. The nucleotide sequence reads TGTGCCAGCAGCTTAGCGTCAGGGTCGAAGTACTTC.